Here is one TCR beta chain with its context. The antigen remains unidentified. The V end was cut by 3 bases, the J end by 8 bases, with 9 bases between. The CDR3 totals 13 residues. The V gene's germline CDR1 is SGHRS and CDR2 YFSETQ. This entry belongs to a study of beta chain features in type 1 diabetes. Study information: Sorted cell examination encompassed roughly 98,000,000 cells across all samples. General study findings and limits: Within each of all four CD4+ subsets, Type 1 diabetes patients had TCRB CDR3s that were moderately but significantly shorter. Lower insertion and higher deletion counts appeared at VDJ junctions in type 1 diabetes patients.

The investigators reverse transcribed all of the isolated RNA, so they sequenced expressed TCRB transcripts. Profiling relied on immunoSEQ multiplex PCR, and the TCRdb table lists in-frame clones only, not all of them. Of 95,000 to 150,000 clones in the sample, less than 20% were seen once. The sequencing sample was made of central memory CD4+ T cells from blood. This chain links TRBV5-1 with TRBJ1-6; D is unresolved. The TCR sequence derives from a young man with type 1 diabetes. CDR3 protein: CASSSELDSPLHF. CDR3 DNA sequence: TGCGCCAGCAGCTCTGAGCTGGATTCACCCCTCCACTTT.